Included here is one T cell receptor beta chain sequence, with context. This sample is part of a study of blood T cell repertoires in COVID-19. Study-level background: Both acute and convalescent COVID-19 samples were obtained from the United States, Italy and Spain. T cells, B-cell-depleted T cells, or PBMCs supplied cDNA or gDNA.

Authors' processing steps: The authors estimated nucleated cell counts from reference gene primer amplification. Only in-frame clones appear in the TCRdb table, and some are missing; sequencing was by immunoSEQ multiplex PCR. The V and J calls and clone size come from that table; D and trimming were worked out from the DNA. The sample contains about 180,000 clones, over 80% of which appear only once. Enrollment of patients from Seattle took place during active infection, with longitudinal follow-up. Sequencing was done on a sample of peripheral blood. The receptor was isolated from a woman aged 70-85 years with COVID-19, enrolled during active disease.

CDR3 region: CASSLAQGRYTEAFF. The CDR3 bases are TGTGCCAGCAGCTTAGCGCAGGGAAGATACACTGAAGCTTTCTTT. The chain combines TRBV7-2 with TRBJ1-1, with a weak D call TRBD1 (5 bases). CDR3 length equals 15 residues. Trimming took 0 bases from V and 3 from J, leaving 11 bases between them. In germline, CDR1 is SGHTA, CDR2 FQGNSA.